This T cell receptor (beta chain) emerged from a study of cytotoxic CD8 clonotypes in ibrutinib-treated CLL. The CDR3 has 13 amino acids. CDR1 and CDR2 (germline): SGDLS, YYNGEE. V lost 4 bases and J 12 bases, leaving 17 bases between the germline ends. Profiled with immunoSEQ multiplex PCR; TCRdb holds only in-frame clones, not every one. The sample yields tens of thousands of clones, about 64% seen once. The genes are TRBV9 and TRBJ2-1, with D possibly being TRBD2 (5 bases). Sequencing used PBMCs, obtained after 24 months of ibrutinib treatment. The sequence derives from a human donor with chronic lymphocytic leukemia. DNA of the CDR3: TGTGCCAGCAGCCCTCGACACCCCGGAGGGCAGTTCTTC. This sequence encodes CASSPRHPGGQFF.